The rows below give T cell receptor beta chains drawn from one sample of a study of blood T cell repertoires in COVID-19. Profiled with immunoSEQ multiplex PCR; TCRdb holds only in-frame clones, not every one. Found here are over 350,000 clones, 88% of them singletons; the top ten hold around 0.95%. Sequencing was carried out using PBMCs or T cells enriched from blood (not recorded which). These receptors were taken from a woman in her 30s with acute COVID-19. Each CDR3 is given with its conserved first and last residue. The order of the fields is V gene, J gene, D gene, clone size, CDR3 DNA, CDR3 protein. A D gene is named only where the DNA matches it firmly. Size tells how often a clone was seen (once, few, many) or the class of an expanded clone, and some rows leave it out.

TRBV6-5	TRBJ2-1	NA	once	TGTGCCAGCAGTTACTCGGACAGTTATGGGGAGCAGTTCTTC	CASSYSDSYGEQFF
TRBV2	TRBJ2-7	NA	NA	TGTGCCAGCCAAAACAGATCCTACGAGCAGTACTTC	CASQNRSYEQYF
TRBV7-2	TRBJ2-7	TRBD1	NA	TGTGCCAGCAGCTTCGGGACAGGTCACTACGAGCAGTACTTC	CASSFGTGHYEQYF
TRBV5-5	TRBJ1-5	NA	NA	TGTGCCAGCAGCTTCGGGGGTTCAGGCAATCAGCCCCAGCATTTT	CASSFGGSGNQPQHF
TRBV14	TRBJ1-4	TRBD1	NA	TGTGCCAGCAGCCAGGAGACAGGGTGGAGTGAAAAACTGTTTTTT	CASSQETGWSEKLFF
TRBV6-2/TRBV6-3	TRBJ1-1	TRBD1	NA	TGTGCCAGCAGTCAAAGGGGGACAGGGGCCCATCGGGAAGCTTTCTTT	CASSQRGTGAHREAFF
TRBV12-2	TRBJ1-1	NA	NA	TGTGCAAGTCGCTTTGACGACAGGGTAAACACTGAAGCTTTCTTT	CASRFDDRVNTEAFF
TRBV10-3	TRBJ2-1	TRBD2	NA	TGTGCCATCAGTGAGTCCCTAGCGGGGGTTGAGCAGTTCTTC	CAISESLAGVEQFF
TRBV6-5	TRBJ1-2	NA	NA	TGTGCCAGCAGTTCCTATCTAGGCTACACCTTC	CASSSYLGYTF
TRBV24-1	TRBJ2-7	TRBD1	NA	TGTGCCACCAGCGAGGGACAGGGAAACGAGCAGTACTTC	CATSEGQGNEQYF
TRBV10-3	TRBJ2-7	TRBD1	NA	TGTGCCATCAGTGAGATGACCGACAGGGGGTCCTACGAGCAGTACTTC	CAISEMTDRGSYEQYF
TRBV6-5	TRBJ2-3	TRBD1	NA	TGTGCCAGCAGGCGGACAGGGCTTACAGATACGCAGTATTTT	CASRRTGLTDTQYF
TRBV5-1	TRBJ2-4	TRBD1	NA	TGCGCCAGCAGCCCCTGGGACAGGGAAAACATTCAGTACTTC	CASSPWDRENIQYF
TRBV5-6	TRBJ2-1	TRBD1	NA	TGTGCCAGCAGCCGGACAGGGAAAAATTACAATGAGCAGTTCTTC	CASSRTGKNYNEQFF
TRBV27	TRBJ1-5	NA	NA	TGTGCCAGCAGCACAACAGGGAACAATCAGCCCCAGCATTTT	CASSTTGNNQPQHF
TRBV6-5	TRBJ1-5	TRBD1	NA	TGTGCCAGCAGAGGACAGGGGAATCAGCCCCAGCATTTT	CASRGQGNQPQHF
TRBV6-1	TRBJ2-7	TRBD1	NA	TGTGCCAGCAGTGAACGGGACAGGGTTAGAGGTGGCCATTGGTACTACGAGCAGTACTTC	CASSERDRVRGGHWYYEQYF
TRBV5-1	TRBJ2-7	NA	NA	TGCGCCAGCAGCAGGGGGGACAGTAATTACGAGCAGTACTTC	CASSRGDSNYEQYF
TRBV29-1	TRBJ2-3	TRBD2	NA	TGCAGCGTCCGCGGGGGGGCGCGCACAGATACGCAGTATTTT	CSVRGGARTDTQYF
TRBV4-2	TRBJ1-4	NA	NA	TGTGCCAGCAGCCAAGAGGCAGGGCGGAGTGAAAAACTGTTTTTT	CASSQEAGRSEKLFF
TRBV25-1	TRBJ2-5	TRBD1	NA	TGTGCCAGCAGTGAATACGCGGGACAGGTGGTGTTTGAGACCCAGTACTTC	CASSEYAGQVVFETQYF
TRBV19	TRBJ2-1	NA	NA	TGTGCCAGTAGTATAGGCGGAGGGTCTGAGCAGTTCTTC	CASSIGGGSEQFF
TRBV6-2/TRBV6-3	TRBJ1-5	NA	NA	TGTGCCAGCAGTTACGTCGGGGGCAATCAGCCCCAGCATTTT	CASSYVGGNQPQHF
TRBV9	TRBJ1-3	NA	NA	TGTGCCAGCAGCCCTTCGGGTTTCCGAAACACCATATATTTT	CASSPSGFRNTIYF
TRBV7-9	TRBJ1-4	NA	NA	TGTGCCAGCAGCCTCACGGGGGGTACTAATGAAAAACTGTTTTTT	CASSLTGGTNEKLFF
TRBV18	TRBJ2-3	NA	NA	TGTGCCAGCTCACGAGGGCAGCCCACTAGCACAGATACGCAGTATTTT	CASSRGQPTSTDTQYF
TRBV7-8	TRBJ1-6	NA	once	TGTGCCAGCAGCTTAGGTCAGCGGAATTCACCCCTCCACTTT	CASSLGQRNSPLHF
TRBV20-1	TRBJ2-2	TRBD2	NA	TGCAGTGCTAGTAAACCGGGGGGCACCGGGGAGCTGTTTTTT	CSASKPGGTGELFF
TRBV27	TRBJ1-3	TRBD1	NA	TGTGCCAGCAGTTTATCGACAGGGAGTGGAAACACCATATATTTT	CASSLSTGSGNTIYF
TRBV5-1	TRBJ1-1	NA	NA	TGCGCCAGCGCGAGGGAGGGGGGCACGAACACTGAAGCTTTCTTT	CASAREGGTNTEAFF
TRBV2	TRBJ2-1	NA	NA	TGTGCCCTAGCGAAAGGGGGCCGGGGTGAGCAGTTCTTC	CALAKGGRGEQFF
TRBV5-1	TRBJ1-5	NA	once	TGCGCCAGCAGCTGGGGGGGCTCGGGCAATCAGCCCCAGCATTTT	CASSWGGSGNQPQHF
TRBV2	TRBJ2-7	NA	NA	TGTGCCAGCAGTGTGTCTTATTCCTACGAGCAGTACTTC	CASSVSYSYEQYF
TRBV5-1	TRBJ1-2	NA	NA	TGCGCCAGCAGCTTGGGCGGGGATGGCTACACCTTC	CASSLGGDGYTF
TRBV9	TRBJ1-3	NA	NA	TGTGCCAGCAGCGCAAGAGGGACACCCTCTGGAAACACCATATATTTT	CASSARGTPSGNTIYF
TRBV6-2/TRBV6-3	TRBJ1-2	TRBD1	NA	TGTGCCAGCAGCGACAGGGGAAGAAGTAACTATGGCTACACCTTC	CASSDRGRSNYGYTF
TRBV19	TRBJ1-1	NA	NA	TGTGCCAGTAGTATGGGCGGGGCGAGAACTGAAGCTTTCTTT	CASSMGGARTEAFF
TRBV23-1	TRBJ1-1	NA	NA	TGCGCCAGCAGTCCCGGGGGGCCGCGGACTGAAGCTTTCTTT	CASSPGGPRTEAFF
TRBV4-1	TRBJ1-5	NA	NA	TGCGCCAGCAGCCAAGGACAGGTTTCCAATCAGCCCCAGCATTTT	CASSQGQVSNQPQHF
TRBV10-2	TRBJ2-3	TRBD2	NA	TGCGCCAGCACGCCTCGTGGAACTAGCGGACTTACCGGCGATACGCAGTATTTT	CASTPRGTSGLTGDTQYF
TRBV5-1	TRBJ1-5	NA	NA	TGCGCCAGCAGGCCCTCGACAGCCGTCAATCAGCCCCAGCATTTT	CASRPSTAVNQPQHF
TRBV7-6	TRBJ2-2	NA	NA	TGTGCCAGCAGCTTAGATGGAGCCGCCCCGAACACCGGGGAGCTGTTTTTT	CASSLDGAAPNTGELFF
TRBV5-1	TRBJ1-1	NA	NA	TGCGCCAGCAGCGCCCAAGGGGTTAGTGGCACTGAAGCTTTCTTT	CASSAQGVSGTEAFF
TRBV4-1	TRBJ1-5	TRBD1	NA	TGCGCCAGCAGCAGAGACAGGGGGGTCAATCAGCCCCAGCATTTT	CASSRDRGVNQPQHF
TRBV9	TRBJ1-1	NA	NA	TGTGCCAGCAGCGTGAGAGGTTCCACTGAAGCTTTCTTT	CASSVRGSTEAFF
TRBV24-1	TRBJ1-2	NA	NA	TGTGCCACCAGGGGCAGCGGATCTTCCGGGGTTGATGGCTACACCTTC	CATRGSGSSGVDGYTF
TRBV6-1	TRBJ1-5	NA	NA	TGTGCCAGCAGTGAAGATTGGGGTCGGGGTAGTCAGCCCCAGCATTTT	CASSEDWGRGSQPQHF
TRBV29-1	TRBJ2-3	TRBD2	few	TGCAGCGTTGATTCTAGCGGGGGCACAGATACGCAGTATTTT	CSVDSSGGTDTQYF
TRBV12-3/TRBV12-4	TRBJ2-7	NA	NA	TGTGCCAGCAGTTTCCGGTCAGGGGAGCAGTACTTC	CASSFRSGEQYF
TRBV6-5	TRBJ1-1	NA	NA	TGTGCCAGCCGGCCGGGGGGCATGAACACTGAAGCTTTCTTT	CASRPGGMNTEAFF
TRBV28	TRBJ2-3	NA	NA	TGTGCCAGCAGCGGGAAATTTAGAGATACGCAGTATTTT	CASSGKFRDTQYF
TRBV30	TRBJ2-3	TRBD1	NA	TGTGCCTGGAGTGTAGACAGGGCTACAGATACGCAGTATTTT	CAWSVDRATDTQYF